Many counts were recorded for the clone carrying this TCR beta chain. This entry is derived from a study of T-cell reconstitution after alpha-beta-depleted transplantation in children. The CDR3 spans 16 residues. The V gene's germline CDR1 is SGHTA and CDR2 FQGNSA. V lost 5 bases to trimming and J lost 2 bases, with 16 bases between them. It was with unique molecular identifiers that the TCRbeta library was prepared. Each CDR3 protein gets one entry after TCRdb re-called the PCR reads with MiXCR. The sample includes fewer than 120,000 distinct CDR3 sequences, approximately 10% of them seen just once. The gene calls are TRBV7-2 and TRBJ1-5; D not resolved. This clonotype originated in a human donor who donated a stem cell graft to a child with acute lymphoblastic leukemia. The source was PBMCs from the stem cell graft donor, collected from the stem cell graft. The CDR3 region has the DNA TGTGCCAGCAGCCCGGGTCTGGCATATGGCAATCAGCCCCAGCATTTT. This encodes CASSPGLAYGNQPQHF.